This T cell receptor (beta chain) was sequenced for a study of T-cell memory formation after mild COVID-19. The study, taken as a whole, reports: Researchers could not confirm that second-wave clones peaking on day 37 targeted SARS-CoV-2.

V lost 5 bases and J lost 10; bases outside the gene matches: 10. The germline CDR1 and CDR2 sequences are SGHTA and FQGNSA. The CDR3 totals 13 residues. After 5'RACE with constant-segment primers, TCR alpha and TCR beta cDNA libraries carrying sample barcodes and UMIs were obtained. TCRdb used MiXCR to reprocess the 5' RACE reads, holding one entry per CDR3 protein. The table shows just over 350,000 distinct CDR3 sequences, with approximately 15% occurring only once. This clonotype was detected a few times. Its antigen is as yet unknown. The V and J genes are TRBV7-2 and TRBJ1-1; 7 positions match TRBD1. Sequencing was carried out using PBMCs or a T cell subset sorted from them (not recorded which). The TCR originated in a man younger than 35 who had mild COVID-19 (a few samples of this study predate the infection). Cell type and time point are not known. DNA for the CDR3: TGTGCCAGCAGCCCTGCGACAGGGTACTTAGCTTTCTTT. Translating it yields CASSPATGYLAFF.